This is a list of T cell receptor beta chains from one sample in a study of cytomegalovirus exposure and HLA in healthy donors. Assay: immunoSEQ multiplex PCR; the TCRdb copy retains only in-frame clones and omits some. The repertoire holds about 260,000 clones, with around 65% as singletons. The source material was PBMCs. These receptors were obtained from a female donor in good health and CMV-seronegative. Both conserved end residues are part of each CDR3. A D gene is named only where the DNA matches it firmly. The size field is filled for only some rows; it gives once, few, many or a size class.

J | V | size | D | CDR3 | DNA
TRBJ2-2 | TRBV20-1 | . | . | CSAREYGELFF | TGCAGTGCTAGAGAATACGGGGAGCTGTTTTTT
TRBJ2-1 | TRBV6-4 | few | TRBD2 | CASSRAGGLDEQFF | TGTGCCAGCAGTAGGGCGGGAGGACTAGATGAGCAGTTCTTC
TRBJ2-7 | TRBV27 | . | . | CASGHRRVRGSNLYEQYF | TGTGCCAGCGGTCATCGGAGGGTAAGAGGATCGAACTTATACGAGCAGTACTTC
TRBJ2-1 | TRBV4-2 | . | . | CASSQADSYNEQFF | TGTGCCAGCAGCCAAGCCGACAGCTACAATGAGCAGTTCTTC
TRBJ1-3 | TRBV27 | . | . | CASSGGSSGNTIYF | TGTGCCAGCAGCGGGGGATCGTCTGGAAACACCATATATTTT
TRBJ2-2 | TRBV5-1 | . | TRBD2 | CASSLETSDTGELFF | TGCGCCAGCAGCTTGGAAACTAGCGACACCGGGGAGCTGTTTTTT
TRBJ1-5 | TRBV28 | . | TRBD1 | CASSFQGQGRSNQPQHF | TGTGCCAGCAGTTTCCAAGGACAGGGTAGGAGCAATCAGCCCCAGCATTTT
TRBJ2-1 | TRBV25-1 | . | TRBD2 | CASSSSILAGKSYNEQFF | TGTGCCAGCAGTTCGAGTATACTAGCGGGAAAGTCCTACAATGAGCAGTTCTTC
TRBJ2-3 | TRBV5-6 | once | TRBD1 | CASSFSDRQGGTDTQYF | TGTGCCAGCAGCTTCTCCGACCGACAGGGAGGCACAGATACGCAGTATTTT
TRBJ2-2 | TRBV28 | few | . | CASRPSQRNTGELFF | TGTGCCAGCAGACCTAGTCAGCGGAACACCGGGGAGCTGTTTTTT
TRBJ1-1 | TRBV5-8 | . | . | CASSLASEAFF | TGTGCCAGCAGCTTAGCTTCTGAAGCTTTCTTT
TRBJ2-7 | TRBV21-1 | . | . | CASSKATSGRPHEQYF | TGTGCCAGCAGCAAAGCAACTAGCGGGAGGCCACACGAGCAGTACTTC
TRBJ1-1 | TRBV9 | . | . | CASSVASGGGSMNTEAFF | TGTGCCAGCAGCGTAGCTAGCGGTGGGGGCAGCATGAACACTGAAGCTTTCTTT
TRBJ2-7 | TRBV19 | . | TRBD1 | CASSIGTGNIYEQYF | TGTGCCAGTAGTATCGGGACAGGGAATATCTACGAGCAGTACTTC
TRBJ2-7 | TRBV6-1 | . | TRBD1 | CASSQNTGDEQYF | TGTGCCAGCAGCCAAAACACAGGGGACGAGCAGTACTTC
TRBJ2-5 | TRBV5-1 | . | TRBD1 | CASSSTGGQETQYF | TGCGCCAGCAGCTCGACAGGGGGCCAAGAGACCCAGTACTTC
TRBJ1-1 | TRBV9 | . | TRBD1 | CASSPKGAENTEAFF | TGTGCCAGCAGCCCGAAGGGGGCCGAGAACACTGAAGCTTTCTTT
TRBJ1-2 | TRBV28 | . | . | CASSRTGPRGYTF | TGTGCCAGCAGCCGCACAGGGCCTAGGGGCTACACCTTC
TRBJ1-3 | TRBV27 | . | TRBD1 | CASRRTGGNTIYF | TGTGCCAGCAGACGGACAGGAGGAAACACCATATATTTT
TRBJ2-7 | TRBV19 | . | TRBD2 | CASNKRTSGSQGTYEQYF | TGTGCCAGTAATAAAAGGACTAGCGGGAGCCAAGGAACCTACGAGCAGTACTTC
TRBJ2-5 | TRBV28 | . | TRBD1 | CASDRVRKTQYF | TGTGCCAGCGACAGGGTTAGAAAGACCCAGTACTTC
TRBJ1-3 | TRBV5-1 | . | TRBD1 | CASSPGTAGNTIYF | TGCGCCAGCAGCCCAGGGACAGCTGGAAACACCATATATTTT
TRBJ1-3 | TRBV6-5 | . | . | CASSRDSRSGNTIYF | TGTGCCAGCAGCCGAGATTCCCGCTCTGGAAACACCATATATTTT
TRBJ2-3 | TRBV25-1 | few | TRBD1 | CASMIGQGAIRAQYF | TGTGCCAGTATGATCGGGCAGGGGGCCATCCGGGCGCAGTATTTT
TRBJ2-3 | TRBV11-2 | once | . | CASSLVGSVTTDTQYF | TGTGCCAGCAGCTTAGTAGGAAGCGTTACAACAGATACGCAGTATTTT
TRBJ2-7 | TRBV13 | . | TRBD2 | CASSPAIAGKYEQYF | TGTGCCAGCAGCCCCGCCATAGCGGGAAAATACGAGCAGTACTTC
TRBJ2-1 | TRBV14 | . | TRBD1 | CASSQLRPGQGDHEQFF | TGTGCCAGCAGCCAACTCCGGCCGGGACAGGGGGACCATGAGCAGTTCTTC
TRBJ1-1 | TRBV7-8 | . | . | CASKSRGWNTEAFF | TGTGCCAGCAAAAGTAGGGGCTGGAACACTGAAGCTTTCTTT
TRBJ2-2 | TRBV30 | few | TRBD2 | CAWGTSGNTGELFF | TGTGCCTGGGGGACTAGCGGTAACACCGGGGAGCTGTTTTTT
TRBJ1-6 | TRBV27 | . | . | CASSPRSLIYNSPLHF | TGTGCCAGCAGTCCCCGGTCGCTTATCTATAATTCACCCCTCCACTTT
TRBJ2-1 | TRBV11-2 | . | TRBD2 | CASSWGLAGNEQFF | TGTGCCAGCAGCTGGGGACTAGCGGGCAATGAGCAGTTCTTC
TRBJ2-7 | TRBV11-3 | . | TRBD1 | CASSPPKVQGAHEQYF | TGTGCCAGCAGCCCCCCTAAAGTACAGGGGGCGCACGAGCAGTACTTC
TRBJ2-3 | TRBV6-4 | . | . | CASSEHPIGRGPTDTQYF | TGTGCCAGCAGTGAGCACCCCATTGGCCGAGGGCCCACAGATACGCAGTATTTT
TRBJ2-5 | TRBV30 | . | . | CAWTARQETQYF | TGTGCCTGGACTGCCAGACAAGAGACCCAGTACTTC
TRBJ2-3 | TRBV15 | few | TRBD1 | CATLQWGQETDTQYF | TGTGCCACCCTGCAATGGGGACAGGAGACAGATACGCAGTATTTT
TRBJ1-4 | TRBV19 | . | . | CASSRLRELLFF | TGTGCCAGTAGTCGACTCCGAGAATTACTGTTTTTT
TRBJ2-7 | TRBV7-2 | . | TRBD1 | CASSFSGTGFDEQYF | TGTGCCAGCAGCTTCTCCGGGACAGGGTTCGACGAGCAGTACTTC
TRBJ2-1 | TRBV7-9 | . | . | CASSPLDSRGYNEQFF | TGTGCCAGCAGCCCCCTTGACTCTAGGGGATACAATGAGCAGTTCTTC
TRBJ1-2 | TRBV28 | . | . | CASSLSSEADTF | TGTGCCAGCAGTTTGTCATCGGAGGCGGACACCTTC
TRBJ1-5 | TRBV6-1 | . | . | CASSGRDYQPQHF | TGTGCCAGCAGTGGCAGGGATTATCAGCCCCAGCATTTT
TRBJ2-5 | TRBV11-3 | . | TRBD2 | CASSVGLAEGRETQYF | TGTGCCAGCAGCGTGGGACTAGCGGAAGGGCGAGAGACCCAGTACTTC
TRBJ2-3 | TRBV28 | . | TRBD2 | CASSLGLAGGGTDTQYF | TGTGCCAGCAGTTTAGGGCTAGCGGGAGGGGGCACAGATACGCAGTATTTT
TRBJ2-7 | TRBV27 | . | . | CASSSPGGPYEQYF | TGTGCCAGCAGTAGTCCCGGGGGTCCCTACGAGCAGTACTTC
TRBJ2-7 | TRBV19 | . | TRBD1 | CASSLRGQRSDRSYEQYF | TGTGCCAGTAGCTTACGGGGACAGAGGAGCGATCGCTCCTACGAGCAGTACTTC
TRBJ1-5 | TRBV6-5 | . | . | CASSSLYRKERQPQHF | TGTGCCAGCAGTTCATTATACAGGAAGGAAAGACAGCCCCAGCATTTT
TRBJ2-3 | TRBV2 | few | . | CASTEQGYMSDTQYF | TGTGCCAGCACCGAACAGGGTTACATGTCAGATACGCAGTATTTT
TRBJ2-7 | TRBV7-9 | . | TRBD1 | CASSLVRQGRFYEQYF | TGTGCCAGCAGCTTAGTTCGACAGGGGAGGTTTTACGAGCAGTACTTC
TRBJ1-5 | TRBV28 | few | . | CASSLRVKQPQHF | TGTGCCAGCAGTCTCAGGGTAAAACAGCCCCAGCATTTT
TRBJ2-2 | TRBV14 | . | TRBD1 | CASSLVFGTANTGELFF | TGTGCCAGCAGTCTCGTGTTCGGGACAGCGAACACCGGGGAGCTGTTTTTT
TRBJ2-7 | TRBV14 | . | . | CASSQGTGTYEQYF | TGTGCCAGCAGCCAAGGAACAGGGACCTACGAGCAGTACTTC
TRBJ2-5 | TRBV6-6 | once | . | CASSYSNQRQETQYF | TGTGCCAGCAGTTACTCGAACCAGCGGCAAGAGACCCAGTACTTC
TRBJ2-7 | TRBV9 | . | TRBD2 | CASSVGLAGGYEQYF | TGTGCCAGCAGCGTGGGGCTAGCGGGAGGTTACGAGCAGTACTTC
TRBJ2-7 | TRBV7-9 | . | . | CSSSLMRGSYEQYF | TGTTCCAGCAGCTTAATGCGGGGCTCCTACGAGCAGTACTTC
TRBJ2-1 | TRBV7-9 | . | TRBD2 | CASSSSGSSASYNEQFF | TGTGCCAGCAGCTCTAGCGGGAGTTCCGCATCCTACAATGAGCAGTTCTTC
TRBJ2-7 | TRBV28 | . | . | CASSPGISGTSNSYEQYF | TGTGCCAGCAGTCCTGGAATTTCCGGGACTTCAAATTCCTACGAGCAGTACTTC
TRBJ1-5 | TRBV6-6 | . | . | CASSYLGEGQPQHF | TGTGCCAGCAGTTACTTAGGAGAGGGTCAGCCCCAGCATTTT
TRBJ2-1 | TRBV5-1 | . | TRBD2 | CASSLARASGPSYNEQFF | TGCGCCAGCAGCTTGGCCCGGGCTAGCGGGCCGAGTTACAATGAGCAGTTCTTC
TRBJ2-7 | TRBV10-1 | once | . | CASSEMGGRSLDEQYF | TGCGCCAGCAGTGAGATGGGGGGGCGAAGTCTTGACGAGCAGTACTTC